The present TCR beta chain was sequenced within a study of cytomegalovirus exposure and HLA in healthy donors. Overall study context: Earlier sequencing of around 190 million T cells yielded nearly 120 million unique TCR beta sequences.

Points from the study as a whole: For most TCR beta V segments, an earlier analysis put the productive rate at about 90% or about 30% of the time. Rare sequences made up most TCRs, while some public TCRs were found in many donors. Most subjects had HLA-A and HLA-B alleles reportedly predicted accurately by TCR beta sequences.

In regard to this clone: The antigen is unknown.

V was cut by 5 bases and J by 2 bases, with 16 bases left in between. CDR3 size: 15 residues. Germline V gene lookup returns CDR1 SGHTA and CDR2 FQGNSA. The PCR was carried out with 60 Vbeta primers and 13 Jbeta primers. This table comes from immunoSEQ multiplex PCR, and its TCRdb copy is limited to in-frame clones, with some not included. Among 150,000 to 200,000 clones listed, around three quarters were seen once. Material for sequencing was PBMCs. This clonotype originated in a woman in her twenties or thirties in good health and CMV-seropositive. This rearrangement joins TRBV7-2 to TRBJ2-7, with D perhaps TRBD1 (5 bases). The CDR3 sequence: CASSPQGYLPYEQYF. The CDR3 region has the DNA TGTGCCAGCAGCCCCCAGGGTTACCTGCCCTACGAGCAGTACTTC.